The next 13 T cell receptor beta chains were all read from a single sample in a study of blood T cell repertoires in COVID-19. The protocol was immunoSEQ multiplex PCR, while the TCRdb copy is restricted to in-frame clones and leaves out a portion. Of under 130,000 clones detected, around four fifths appear once; the ten largest clones hold around 12%. Sequencing input: peripheral blood. The source is a human donor in a cohort sampled during active COVID-19.

The chain carries TRBV30 and TRBJ1-1; D may be TRBD1 (5 bases). This CDR3 contains 13 residues. Germline CDR1 reads GTSNPN; CDR2 reads SVGIG (reference sequence). The V gene lost 2 bases and the J gene lost 2 bases, with 9 bases spanning the gap. The CDR3 is CAWSRGDNTEAFF. CDR3 sequence (DNA): TGTGCCTGGAGTCGGGGGGATAACACTGAAGCTTTCTTT.

The chain joins TRBV7-9 to TRBJ1-3; D remains ambiguous. This CDR3 region has 15 residues. CDR1 is SEHNR, CDR2 FQNEAQ, per germline (reference sequence). Between the trimmed V and J ends, which lost 6 bases and 0 bases, there was a span of 12 bases. The CDR3 sequence: CASRWEGSSGNTIYF. CDR3 bases: TGTGCCAGCAGATGGGAGGGTAGCTCTGGAAACACCATATATTTT.

This clone was seen only once. Here the CDR3 reads CATSDRTGRYNEQFF. The CDR3, as DNA: TGTGCCACCAGTGATCGTACGGGTAGGTACAATGAGCAGTTCTTC. This sequence joins TRBV24-1 and TRBJ2-1; no clear D. Germline-derived CDR1 and CDR2 are KGHDR and SFDVKD. The CDR3 has 15 amino acids. Trimming left V 3 bases short and J 4 bases short, with 12 bases between.

This clone was counted only a few times. The chain employs TRBV7-9 and TRBJ2-6; D remains unclear. There are 13 residues in the CDR3. Trimming pared 8 bases from V and 0 bases from J, leaving 5 bases between. Germline-derived CDR1 and CDR2 are SEHNR and FQNEAQ (reference sequence). Here the CDR3 DNA reads TGTGCCAGCTCCCGCTCTGGGGCCAACGTCCTGACTTTC. Translating it yields CASSRSGANVLTF.

The chain uses TRBV14 and TRBJ2-1, with 11 nucleotides matching TRBD2. Germline CDR1 reads SGHDN; CDR2 reads FVKESK. CDR3 length: 16 residues. J gave up 7 bases and V 4 bases, and 9 bases lay outside the gene matches. The CDR3 sequence: CASSLPGSGGANEQFF. Here the CDR3 DNA reads TGTGCCAGCAGCCTCCCGGGTAGCGGGGGGGCAAATGAGCAGTTCTTC.

The rearrangement links TRBV6-2 or TRBV6-3 to TRBJ1-6; D is unclear. Trimming shortened V by 2 bases and J by 9 bases, and 11 bases separated the two germline ends. CDR3 length equals 14 residues. Germline assignment: CDR1 MNHEY and CDR2 SVGEGT. CDR3 coding DNA: TGTGCCAGCAGTTACCTCGGTCTAGGTTCACCCCTCCACTTT. As protein: CASSYLGLGSPLHF.

This clone was recorded once. The chain carries TRBV4-3 and TRBJ2-1; D gene uncertain. Between the trimmed V and J ends, which lost 1 base and 0 bases, there was a span of 10 bases. CDR3 length: 16 amino acids. CDR1 and CDR2 from the germline V gene are LGHNA and YSLEER. The CDR3 sequence is CASSQGASDSYNEQFF. The CDR3 bases are TGCGCCAGCAGCCAAGGAGCTTCTGACTCCTACAATGAGCAGTTCTTC.

A word on this clone: This CDR3 is also generated by other DNA sequences in the sample. V is TRBV18 and J is TRBJ1-1; possible D gene TRBD1, 6 bases. This CDR3 spans 14 amino acids. The V end lost 2 bases, the J end lost 1 base, and 8 bases lay between the germline ends. Germline-derived CDR1 and CDR2 are KGHSH and LQKENI. CDR3 in amino acids: CASSPDRRNTEAFF. The CDR3 nucleotides are TGTGCCAGCTCACCAGACAGGAGGAACACTGAAGCTTTCTTT.

This clone showed up just once. The CDR3 DNA follows: TGTGCCAGCAGCTTAGCGGGTGGGCTTGGTAATGAAAAACTGTTTTTT. It yields the protein CASSLAGGLGNEKLFF. The chain combines TRBV7-8 with TRBJ1-4; unclear D gene. The CDR3 extends over 16 amino acids. Germline CDR1 is SGHVS and CDR2 is FQNEAQ. Trimming removed 0 bases at V and 4 bases at J, with 12 bases between. The full variable domain, rest sourced from reference TRBV7-8 and TRBJ1-4, is GAGVSQSPRYKVAKRGQDVALRCDPISGHVSLFWYQQALGQGPEFLTYFQNEAQLDKSGLPSDRFFAERPEGSVSTLKIQRTQQEDSAVYLCASSLAGGLGNEKLFFGSGTQLSVL.

This clone was observed once. The chain employs TRBV2 and TRBJ2-7; D gene uncertain. CDR1 is SNHLY, CDR2 FYNNEI, per germline. This CDR3 comprises 15 residues. Trimming cost V 6 bases and J 0 bases, with 15 bases left between them. The CDR3 loop reads CASRRVIEDSYEQYF. The CDR3 DNA reads TGTGCCAGCAGGCGAGTGATAGAAGACTCCTACGAGCAGTACTTC.

This clone has more than one count but fewer than ten. The rearrangement uses TRBV7-9 and TRBJ1-2; 7 nucleotides match TRBD1. The junction had 8 bases not matched to a gene; V was cut back by 1 base and J by 6 bases. The CDR3 is 15 amino acids. From germline, CDR1 is SEHNR and CDR2 FQNEAQ (reference sequence). CDR3 residues: CASSLGGGQADGYTF. CDR3 coding DNA: TGTGCCAGCAGCTTAGGCGGCGGACAGGCGGATGGCTACACCTTC.

The chain links TRBV7-2 to TRBJ2-1, with D tentatively TRBD2 (6 bases). Trimming cost V 5 bases and J 4 bases, with 27 bases left between them. This CDR3 spans 19 amino acids. CDR1 and CDR2 (germline): SGHTA, FQGNSA. The CDR3 sequence is CASSPMKTGGSIRYNEQFF. The DNA for the CDR3 is TGTGCCAGCAGCCCCATGAAGACCGGGGGTTCTATAAGATACAATGAGCAGTTCTTC.

This sequence joins TRBV7-8 and TRBJ2-7; 11 positions match TRBD1. This CDR3 spans 14 amino acids. Germline V gene sequence: CDR1 SGHVS, CDR2 FQNEAQ. J gave up 2 bases and V 5 bases, and 2 bases lay outside the gene matches. CDR3 DNA sequence: TGTGCCAGCAGCCTGGGACAGGGGGCCTACGAGCAGTACTTC. This translates into CASSLGQGAYEQYF.